The T cell receptor (beta chain) described here comes from a study of T cell changes during pregnancy in multiple sclerosis. CDR1 is SGHTA, CDR2 FQGTGA, per germline. This CDR3 is built from 18 residues. Trimming removed 3 bases from V and 1 base from J, with 21 bases in between. Data came from immunoSEQ multiplex PCR; TCRdb stores just in-frame clones and leaves some out. The data show roughly 57,000 clones, with approximately 92% seen just once and approximately 0.6% held by the top ten. The receptor was isolated from a female donor with multiple sclerosis, enrolled in a pregnancy study. The chain employs TRBV7-3 and TRBJ1-1; D possibly corresponds to TRBD1 (6 bases). The material was CD4+ T cells from peripheral blood mononuclear cells, obtained after pregnancy. CDR3 sequence (DNA): TGTGCCAGCAGCTTGTTGGGGGGGCCCACAAGCGGGAACACTGAAGCTTTCTTT. It yields the protein CASSLLGGPTSGNTEAFF.